This TCR beta chain comes out of a study of T-cell memory formation after mild COVID-19 (dated by TCRdb to about 2021). In terms of the full investigation: TCR sequence clusters from the two donors were found to be largely donor specific. In a couple of donors, T-cell clones that expanded and contracted after mild COVID-19 were followed by sequencing TCRalpha and TCRbeta repertoires longitudinally. The cohort comprised two young, previously healthy adult volunteers, one female and one male. Paper-wide results and their limitations: From day 15 to 85, contracting clones showed balanced CD4/CD8 phenotypes, whereas a second wave of clones that expanded from day 15 to 37 leaned towards CD4+. SARS-CoV-2 specificity of the second-wave clones peaking on day 37 was not confirmed. Contracting CD4+ clones turned up mainly in the CM and EM memory subsets, whereas EMRA was where CD8+ clones were enriched. The study covered only a couple of mild cases, and larger cohorts including severe cases with pre-infection samples were considered necessary. Some responding clones were detected in pre-infection memory, which suggested that pre-existing cross-reactive memory T cells had joined the SARS-CoV-2 response.

A word on this clonotype: Its antigen has not been determined. No base quality values were provided; no much bigger clone lies one nucleotide off.

PBMCs were isolated by Ficoll-Paque density gradient centrifugation. The germline V gene gives CDR1 as MRHNA and CDR2 as SNTAGT. Trimming removed 6 bases from V and 5 bases from J; the gene matches leave 7 bases unexplained. From cysteine to phenylalanine, the CDR3 is 14 amino acids long. The retained sequence is limited to the CDR3, 42 bases, with the frame set at the first base. Sequencer: Illumina NovaSeq 6000. Using 5'RACE with constant-segment primers, TCRalpha and TCRbeta cDNA libraries were constructed, with sample barcodes and unique molecular identifiers added in the process. Trizol reagent was used to extract RNA from every sample. Amplification of the libraries took two PCR steps, and the second step added a second sample barcode plus Illumina TruSeq adapters. Sequencing of the libraries was done on an Illumina NovaSeq, producing 2 x 150 bp paired-end reads. On the study's bioinformatics: With migec v1.2.7, reads were demultiplexed and then collapsed into UMI-guided consensus sequences. Using mixcr v2.1.11, the UMI consensuses were aligned to TRA and TRB V and J templates and assembled into clonotypes. Clonotypes were classified as expanded or contracted when called significant by both edgeR and NoisET, with noise models trained on biological replicates. edgeR calls used a false discovery rate-adjusted p below 0.01 and a log2 fold-change threshold of 1. As an exploratory analysis of dynamics, max-normalized trajectories of the 1000 most abundant clonotypes were examined by PCA with hierarchical clustering. The CD4 or CD8 phenotype of responding clones was assigned using the separately sequenced CD4+ and CD8+ repertoires. TCRdb ran its own pipeline on the public reads, namely fastp trimming at Q25 and MiXCR clone calling, and kept in-frame beta chains. Each entry merges the rows of one CDR3 protein and shows their most common DNA and genes. TCRdb's processing, not the authors' own work, is the source of the V and J calls. The sample data list just under 350,000 distinct CDR3 sequences, and 13% of these were observed just once. The ten largest make up roughly a fifth of the sample.

The rearranged segments are TRBV6-4 and TRBJ1-1; TRBD1 agrees with 9 junctional bases. Sequences were obtained from PBMCs or a T cell subset sorted from them (not recorded which). The receptor was isolated from a young man who had mild COVID-19 (a few samples of this study predate the infection). The sample titles of this study are shuffled in the database, so cell type and time point are left out; the donor was told from shared clones. The CDR3: CASRLNRGRTEAFF. The nucleotide sequence reads TGTGCCAGCAGACTTAACAGGGGGCGGACTGAAGCTTTCTTT.